This T cell receptor beta chain was found in a study of blood T cell repertoires in COVID-19. For the study at large: PBMCs, B-cell-depleted T cells, or T cells were the source of the cDNA or gDNA that made up the material.

Followed over time, Seattle patients had been enrolled while infection was active. Per the authors' pipeline: Quantification of nucleated cells was approximated via reference gene primer amplification. This table comes from immunoSEQ multiplex PCR, and its TCRdb copy is limited to in-frame clones, with some not included. V and J calls plus clone size are reproduced from that table; the DNA served to infer D and trimming. The data contain 220,000 or so clones, 80% to 95% of them singletons. The sequenced sample was peripheral blood. The TCR was taken from a man between 60 and 70 years old with COVID-19, enrolled during active disease.

The CDR3 region has the DNA TGTGCCAGTAGCCTTCGGGGACTAGCGGAGCCAAGCTCCTACGAGCAGTACTTC. It specifies CASSLRGLAEPSSYEQYF. V gene TRBV19 combines with J gene TRBJ2-7, with 11 bases aligning to TRBD2. In germline, CDR1 is LNHDA, CDR2 SQIVND (reference sequence). This CDR3 spans 18 amino acids. The V gene end was trimmed by 6 bases and the J gene end by 0 bases; junction bases not matched to a gene: 13.